This is a list of T cell receptor beta chains from one sample in a study of OX40 agonist ivuxolimab in advanced cancers. Some clones are missing from TCRdb's copy, which holds only in-frame ones; the method was immunoSEQ multiplex PCR. Of approximately 49,000 clones listed, about 88% are singletons. The source material was CD4+ or CD8+ T cells sorted from blood, sampled in a trial of the OX40 agonist ivuxolimab. The receptor source for this set is an adult with an advanced solid tumor such as melanoma, head and neck, liver or kidney cancer. Both conserved end residues are part of each CDR3. A D gene is named only where the DNA matches it firmly. Clone size, where shown, is once, few, many, or a class for clones that have expanded.

>TRBJ2-2|-|TRBV19|-
TGTGCCAGTAGGAACCCTGGGGGACTTGCACACACCGGGGAGCTGTTTTTT
CASRNPGGLAHTGELFF
>TRBJ2-7|-|TRBV28|-
TGTGCCAGCAGTGGCGGGACAGCTGCCTACGAGCAGTACTTC
CASSGGTAAYEQYF
>TRBJ2-5|-|TRBV6-1|-
TGTGCCAGCAGGGGCGGGATTATGGAGACCCAGTACTTC
CASRGGIMETQYF
>TRBJ1-5|-|TRBV28|-
TGTGCCAGCAGGTCCGGGGGTGCAGGCAATCAGCCCCAGCATTTT
CASRSGGAGNQPQHF
>TRBJ2-7|-|TRBV28|-
TGTGCCAGCAGTTTCACCGGACTGGACTACGAGCAGTACTTC
CASSFTGLDYEQYF
>TRBJ2-7|-|TRBV30|-
TGTGCCTGGAGGGGAACCTACGAGCAGTACTTC
CAWRGTYEQYF
>TRBJ2-3|-|TRBV7-2|TRBD1
TGTGCCAGCAGCTGGGGACAGGACCGTAATACGCAGTATTTT
CASSWGQDRNTQYF
>TRBJ2-7|-|TRBV15|TRBD2
TGTGCCACCAGCAGTGGACTAGAAGGCTACGAGCAGTACTTC
CATSSGLEGYEQYF
>TRBJ2-3|-|TRBV4-1|TRBD2
TGCGCCAGCAGGCGGGGGGAGAGGGATACGCAGTATTTT
CASRRGERDTQYF
>TRBJ2-7|-|TRBV4-2|-
TGTGCCAGCAGCCAAGCTCCAGGATCCTCCTACGAGCAGTACTTC
CASSQAPGSSYEQYF
>TRBJ2-3|few|TRBV10-3|TRBD2
TGTGCCATTGCCGAGCGGGATATGGCAGATACGCAGTATTTT
CAIAERDMADTQYF
>TRBJ2-5|-|TRBV4-3|TRBD2
TGCGCCAGCAGCCAAGATCTAGGGGAGGGCCATGAGACCCAGTACTTC
CASSQDLGEGHETQYF
>TRBJ2-7|-|TRBV19|TRBD1
TGTGCCAGTAGTGTAACCGGGACAGGAGGGAACGAGCAGTACTTC
CASSVTGTGGNEQYF
>TRBJ2-3|-|TRBV5-4|-
TGTGCCAGCAGCCCCTATGGAAACACAGATACGCAGTATTTT
CASSPYGNTDTQYF
>TRBJ1-4|once|TRBV28|-
TGTGCCAGCACTGCCATAAGTTCGGGAACTAATGAAAAACTGTTTTTT
CASTAISSGTNEKLFF
>TRBJ2-7|few|TRBV10-2|-
TGCGCCAGCAGAGGGGTTCTCGACGAGCAGTACTTC
CASRGVLDEQYF